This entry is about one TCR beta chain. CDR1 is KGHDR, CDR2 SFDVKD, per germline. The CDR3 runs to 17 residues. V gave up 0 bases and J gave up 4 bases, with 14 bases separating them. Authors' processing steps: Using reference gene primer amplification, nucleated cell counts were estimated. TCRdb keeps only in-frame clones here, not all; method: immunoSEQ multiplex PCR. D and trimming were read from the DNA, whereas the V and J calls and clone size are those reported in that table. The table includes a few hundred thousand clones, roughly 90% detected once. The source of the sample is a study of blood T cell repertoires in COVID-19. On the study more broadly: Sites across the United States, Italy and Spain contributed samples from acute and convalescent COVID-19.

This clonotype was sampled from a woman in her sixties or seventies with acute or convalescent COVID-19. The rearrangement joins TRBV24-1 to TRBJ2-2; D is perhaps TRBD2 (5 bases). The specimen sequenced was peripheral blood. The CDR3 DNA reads TGTGCCACCAGTGATTTGCGCGCGGGCATGGGCACCGGGGAGCTGTTTTTT. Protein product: CATSDLRAGMGTGELFF.